A single sample gave rise to the 31 T cell receptor beta chains below, sequenced in a study of cytomegalovirus exposure and HLA in healthy donors. PCR was performed using 60 Vbeta and 13 Jbeta primers. Assay used: immunoSEQ multiplex PCR; TCRdb lists only in-frame clones, some missing. The repertoire holds roughly 140,000 clones, with just under 65% as singletons. Input material: PBMCs. The receptors derive from a woman aged 60 to 75 in good health and CMV-seropositive.

This rearrangement joins TRBV19 to TRBJ2-1, with 11 bases that match TRBD2. The CDR3 extends over 15 amino acids. V lost 7 bases to trimming and J lost 7 bases; unmatched junction nucleotides: 9. Germline V CDR1 and CDR2: LNHDA, SQIVND (reference sequence). CDR3 DNA: TGTGCCAGTACCCACCCCCTAGCGGGAGGAAATGAGCAGTTCTTC. Its protein product is CASTHPLAGGNEQFF.

As for this clone: In the same sample, other DNA sequences code for this CDR3. This chain connects TRBV7-7 to TRBJ1-1; 7 bases fit TRBD1. V shed 3 bases, J shed 5 bases, and the junction held 3 bases outside the gene matches. The germline V gene has CDR1 SSHAT and CDR2 FNYEAQ (reference sequence). CDR3 length: 13 amino acids. CDR3 coding DNA: TGTGCCAGCAGCTTTGGACAGGCGACTGAAGCTTTCTTT. It encodes CASSFGQATEAFF. The full variable domain, with the rest looked up from reference TRBV7-7 and TRBJ1-1, is GAGVSQSPRYKVTKRGQDVTLRCDPISSHATLYWYQQALGQGPEFLTYFNYEAQPDKSGLPSDRFSAERPEGSISTLTIQRTEQRDSAMYRCASSFGQATEAFFGQGTRLTVV.

The V and J genes are TRBV5-4 and TRBJ2-7, with TRBD2 identical over 8 bases. Germline V gene data show CDR1 as SGHNT and CDR2 as YYREEE (reference sequence). This CDR3 has 15 residues. The V and J ends lost 5 bases and 3 bases, in that order; junction bases with no gene match: 10. CDR3: CASSNPTSEFYEQYF. The DNA for the CDR3 is TGTGCCAGCAGTAACCCGACTAGCGAATTCTACGAGCAGTACTTC.

The chain carries TRBV10-3 and TRBJ1-1; weak D call: TRBD1 (5 bases). CDR3 size: 16 residues. Germline values: CDR1 ENHRY, CDR2 SYGVKD. The germline V and J ends were trimmed by 6 bases and 4 bases, with 21 bases remaining between them. CDR3 in DNA: TGTGCCATCAGCGAGGACCGTGGCGGGGGGGTCACTGAAGCTTTCTTT. Translation gives CAISEDRGGGVTEAFF.

J is TRBJ2-2 and V is TRBV9; maybe TRBD2 (6 bases). Trimming removed 3 bases at V and 5 bases at J, with 14 bases between. Per germline, CDR1 SGDLS and CDR2 YYNGEE. The CDR3 loop spans 15 amino acids. Here the CDR3 DNA reads TGTGCCAGCAGCGCTAGTGGGGGGTCGACCGGGGAGCTGTTTTTT. Amino acids: CASSASGGSTGELFF.

The chain employs TRBV10-2 and TRBJ2-2; weak D call: TRBD1 (7 bases). The CDR3 is 17 residues long. Germline V gene lookup returns CDR1 WSHSY and CDR2 SAAADI. The V and J ends lost 3 bases and 6 bases respectively, with 20 bases between them. CDR3 residues: CASSDPGGPVGAGELFF. CDR3 in DNA: TGCGCCAGCAGTGATCCAGGGGGGCCGGTCGGCGCCGGGGAGCTGTTTTTT.

In its sample, this clone was seen a few times. The CDR3 here is CSVVGDSSYEQYF. The CDR3 DNA sequence: TGCAGCGTTGTGGGGGACTCGTCCTACGAGCAGTACTTC. The chain combines TRBV29-1 with TRBJ2-7, with D perhaps matching TRBD2 (6 bases). The V and J ends lost 4 bases and 1 base respectively, with 11 bases between them. The CDR3 consists of 13 residues. Germline CDR1 reads SQVTM; CDR2 reads ANQGSEA.

The CDR3 region is CASSPRTSGYQETQYF. The CDR3 region has the DNA TGTGCCAGCAGCCCCAGGACTAGCGGCTATCAAGAGACCCAGTACTTC. This rearrangement joins TRBV7-7 to TRBJ2-5, with TRBD2 identical over 10 bases. Germline lookup yields CDR1 SSHAT and CDR2 FNYEAQ (reference sequence). Trimming at V came to 5 bases and at J to 2 bases, leaving 8 bases not matched to a gene. This CDR3 is 16 amino acids long.

V and J are TRBV7-9 and TRBJ1-2; D remains unclear. CDR3 length: 13 amino acids. CDR1 and CDR2 (germline): SEHNR, FQNEAQ (reference sequence). Trimming shortened V by 5 bases and J by 4 bases, and 11 bases separated the two germline ends. The CDR3 region has the DNA TGTGCCAGCAGCCTGGGGAGCGGCTATGGCTACACCTTC. Amino acids: CASSLGSGYGYTF.

V and J are TRBV28 and TRBJ2-7, with TRBD1 identical over 10 bases. Germline lookup yields CDR1 MDHEN and CDR2 SYDVKM. Trimming removed 7 bases from V and 4 bases from J; junction bases left unmatched: 10. This CDR3 has 15 amino acids. CDR3 loop: CASTRGTGVAYEQYF. DNA for the CDR3: TGTGCCAGCACCAGAGGGACAGGGGTAGCGTACGAGCAGTACTTC.

This clone was counted only a few times. The same CDR3 arises from other DNA sequences in this sample as well. The chain recombines TRBV7-7 with TRBJ2-5; D gene ambiguous. There are 14 residues in the CDR3. V dropped 1 base and J dropped 2 bases, with 8 bases sitting between them. Per germline, CDR1 SSHAT and CDR2 FNYEAQ (reference sequence). The CDR3 DNA is TGTGCCAGCAGCTTAGATAACAGTCAAGAGACCCAGTACTTC. Residues: CASSLDNSQETQYF.

V and J are TRBV18 and TRBJ2-5, with TRBD1 identical over 9 bases. This CDR3 is 14 amino acids long. Trimming at V came to 3 bases and at J to 5 bases, leaving 4 bases not matched to a gene. CDR1 KGHSH and CDR2 LQKENI come from the germline V gene. CDR3 region: CASSPDRGAETQYF. The DNA for the CDR3 is TGTGCCAGCTCACCGGACAGGGGTGCGGAGACCCAGTACTTC.

Only a few counts were recorded for this clone. For the CDR3, the DNA is TGTGCCAGCAGTCTACAGGGGAAGCCCCAGCATTTT. Its translation: CASSLQGKPQHF. V is TRBV28 and J is TRBJ1-5, with 7 bases that match TRBD1. V lost 5 bases, J lost 8 bases, and 3 bases stayed unmatched. The CDR3 extends over 12 amino acids. CDR1 is MDHEN, CDR2 SYDVKM, per germline.

The V and J genes are TRBV28 and TRBJ2-1; 8 bases match TRBD1. CDR3 size: 13 residues. Germline V CDR1 and CDR2: MDHEN, SYDVKM. The ends lost 6 bases at V and 9 bases at J; junction bases unmatched: 7. The CDR3 nucleotides are TGTGCCAGCAGGCTTACAGGGGGTATTGAGCAGTTCTTC. Translation gives CASRLTGGIEQFF.

V is TRBV10-3 and J is TRBJ2-2, with 7 bases fitting TRBD2. The ends lost 6 bases at V and 8 bases at J; junction bases unmatched: 15. The CDR3 is made up of 16 amino acids. Germline assignment: CDR1 ENHRY and CDR2 SYGVKD. CDR3 nucleotide sequence: TGTGCCATCAGGGCGGGGGTAGCGGCCACCCTAGGGGAGCTGTTTTTT. Translated, it gives CAIRAGVAATLGELFF.

This clone was detected a few times. The V call is TRBV2, the J call TRBJ2-5; 7 positions match TRBD1. The DNA end is a closer match to TRBJ2-7, so the J assignment may be wrong. The CDR3 length is 11 residues. Per the germline V gene, CDR1 is SNHLY and CDR2 is FYNNEI. Here the CDR3 reads CASRQGFEQYF. For the CDR3, the DNA is TGTGCCAGCAGACAGGGGTTCGAGCAGTACTTC.

The gene calls are TRBV7-3 and TRBJ1-1; D might be TRBD1 (5 bases). The CDR3 has 13 residues. The ends were cut back, 5 bases at V and 1 base at J, with 8 bases in the middle. Per germline, CDR1 SGHTA and CDR2 FQGTGA. The CDR3 region has the DNA TGTGCCAGCAGCCGACAGCCGAACACTGAAGCTTTCTTT. Its translation: CASSRQPNTEAFF.

The sample holds a few counts of this clone. J is TRBJ2-1 and V is TRBV2, with D perhaps matching TRBD2 (6 bases). V dropped 1 base and J dropped 4 bases, with 14 bases sitting between them. The CDR3 runs to 16 residues. CDR1 and CDR2 (germline): SNHLY, FYNNEI. In nucleotides, the CDR3 is TGTGCCAGCAGTGAAGTCGATAGCGGAACTTACAATGAGCAGTTCTTC. Encoded protein: CASSEVDSGTYNEQFF.

A single count supports this clone. The gene calls are TRBV11-2 and TRBJ2-7, with TRBD2 identical over 7 bases. Germline CDR1 and CDR2: SGHAT and FQNNGV. Trimming at V came to 2 bases and at J to 2 bases, leaving 6 bases not matched to a gene. The CDR3 is 15 residues long. The CDR3 coding sequence is TGTGCCAGCAGCTTATCCTCGGGGGGAACCTACGAGCAGTACTTC. It specifies CASSLSSGGTYEQYF.

The chain carries TRBV28 and TRBJ2-5; no definite D call. From germline, CDR1 is MDHEN and CDR2 SYDVKM. V shed 2 bases and J shed 4 bases, with 8 bases lying between them. There are 13 residues in the CDR3. CDR3 DNA sequence: TGTGCCAGCAGTTTAGGTGGCATAGAGACCCAGTACTTC. It codes for CASSLGGIETQYF.

The CDR3 region has the DNA TGCGCCAGCAGTCAAATGTCGCGGGGGGATGGCTACACCTTC. It translates to CASSQMSRGDGYTF. The chain carries TRBV23-1 and TRBJ1-2; tentative D call: TRBD1 (5 bases). TRBV23-1 qualifies as an ORF whose function is uncertain. With 2 bases removed from V and 6 bases from J, the gap between germline ends came to 13 bases. This CDR3 region has 14 residues.

The chain recombines TRBV30 with TRBJ1-2; 10 nucleotides match TRBD1. Trimming took 4 bases from V and 6 from J; bases not matched to a gene: 14. CDR3 length equals 16 residues. Per germline, CDR1 GTSNPN and CDR2 SVGIG (reference sequence). CDR3 nucleotide sequence: TGTGCCTGGAATCTATTCTCCGTTGACAGGGGGCATGGCTACACCTTC. Amino acid sequence: CAWNLFSVDRGHGYTF.

V gene TRBV30 combines with J gene TRBJ2-7; TRBD2 aligns across 7 bases. CDR1 and CDR2 from the germline V gene are GTSNPN and SVGIG (reference sequence). With V trimmed by 3 bases and J by 3 bases, 11 bases remained unmatched. The CDR3 runs 15 residues. The CDR3 coding sequence is TGTGCCTGGAGCAACCCGGAGGGGAGGGACTACGAGCAGTACTTC. It yields the protein CAWSNPEGRDYEQYF.

CDR3 DNA sequence: TGCGCCAGCAGTGGAGGCTCTGGAAACACCATATATTTT. This gives the protein CASSGGSGNTIYF. The chain is built from TRBV10-1 and TRBJ1-3, with unresolved D. V dropped 4 bases and J dropped 0 bases, with 4 bases sitting between them. CDR1 is WNHNN and CDR2 is SYGVQD in the germline V gene (reference sequence). The CDR3 length is 13 residues.

The V call is TRBV6-4, the J call TRBJ2-1, with 9 bases fitting TRBD1. This CDR3 contains 14 residues. CDR1 and CDR2 from the germline V gene are MRHNA and SNTAGT. V lost 6 bases, J lost 3 bases, and 3 bases stayed unmatched. The CDR3 region has the DNA TGTGCCAGCAGCCTGACAGGGGGCTACAATGAGCAGTTCTTC. Encoded protein: CASSLTGGYNEQFF.

In this sample, this clone turned up a few times. This rearrangement joins TRBV18 to TRBJ2-1; TRBD2 agrees at 11 bases. Germline-derived CDR1 and CDR2 are KGHSH and LQKENI. Trimming at V came to 3 bases and at J to 9 bases, leaving 10 bases not matched to a gene. The CDR3 length is 16 residues. The CDR3 region is CASSPTTSGNRGEQFF. For the CDR3, the DNA is TGTGCCAGCTCACCTACGACTAGCGGGAATAGGGGTGAGCAGTTCTTC.

This clone was counted a few times. This chain uses TRBV7-3 with TRBJ2-7; 11 nucleotides match TRBD2. Germline V gives CDR1 SGHTA, CDR2 FQGTGA. There are 15 residues in the CDR3. V shed 4 bases and J 5 bases; nucleotides not matched to a gene: 7. The CDR3 coding sequence is TGTGCCAGCAGCTCCACGGGACTAGCGGAGGACGAGCAGTACTTC. Translating gives CASSSTGLAEDEQYF.

The V and J genes are TRBV5-1 and TRBJ2-1; TRBD2 aligns across 8 bases. The trim removed 0 bases at V and 7 bases at J, leaving 3 bases unmatched. Germline values: CDR1 SGHRS, CDR2 YFSETQ. The CDR3 totals 14 residues. CDR3 sequence reads: CASSLVAGKNEQFF. DNA for the CDR3: TGCGCCAGCAGCTTGGTAGCGGGGAAGAATGAGCAGTTCTTC.

The rearrangement uses TRBV30 and TRBJ2-5, with a possible D match to TRBD2 (6 bases). The CDR3 loop spans 13 amino acids. Germline V gene lookup returns CDR1 GTSNPN and CDR2 SVGIG (reference sequence). The V end was cut by 2 bases, the J end by 5 bases, with 12 bases between. In DNA, the CDR3 is TGTGCCTGGAGTAGGACGGGGGTCGAGACCCAGTACTTC. It encodes CAWSRTGVETQYF.

This clone has more than one count but fewer than ten. The gene calls are TRBV6-4 and TRBJ2-3; tentative D call: TRBD2 (6 bases). The CDR3 is 16 amino acids. V shed 0 bases and J shed 3 bases, with 13 bases lying between them. Germline CDR1 is MRHNA and CDR2 is SNTAGT. As DNA, the CDR3 is TGTGCCAGCAGTGACTCGGGGGGTTATAGTACAGATACGCAGTATTTT. It is translated as CASSDSGGYSTDTQYF.

This clone occurred once. This rearrangement joins TRBV11-2 to TRBJ1-2; no firm D call. Per germline, CDR1 SGHAT and CDR2 FQNNGV. Trimming stripped 5 bases from V and 7 bases from J, with 23 bases between. The CDR3 spans 16 residues. The CDR3 spells CASSKDRGNLPLGYTF. In DNA, the CDR3 is TGTGCCAGCAGCAAAGATCGGGGAAACCTCCCCCTTGGCTACACCTTC.